The 26 T cell receptor beta chains given below trace back to one sample, sequenced in a study of cytomegalovirus exposure and HLA in healthy donors. The PCR made use of 60 Vbeta and 13 Jbeta primers. Only in-frame clones appear in the TCRdb table, and some are missing; sequencing was by immunoSEQ multiplex PCR. Of around 190,000 clones in the sample, 78% are singletons; the top ten hold 11% to 15%. The source material was PBMCs. These receptors all come from a woman between 25 and 40 years old in good health and CMV-seropositive.

The V and J genes are TRBV30 and TRBJ1-1, with D perhaps TRBD1 (6 bases). Germline CDR1 reads GTSNPN; CDR2 reads SVGIG (reference sequence). The CDR3 totals 13 residues. V lost 7 bases to trimming and J lost 1 base, with 13 bases between them. The CDR3 region has the DNA TGTGCCTCGCAGACAGGCAAGAACACTGAAGCTTTCTTT. Translation gives CASQTGKNTEAFF.

The V call is TRBV29-1, the J call TRBJ1-1; no clear D gene. This CDR3 has 11 amino acids. Germline assignment: CDR1 SQVTM and CDR2 ANQGSEA. V shed 5 bases and J shed 0 bases, with 4 bases lying between them. The CDR3 protein is CSVLVNTEAFF. Written as DNA, the CDR3 is TGCAGCGTTCTAGTGAACACTGAAGCTTTCTTT.

This chain links TRBV10-3 with TRBJ2-5; 10 bases are shared with TRBD1. CDR1 and CDR2 (germline): ENHRY, SYGVKD. The CDR3 spans 15 residues. J lost 3 bases, V lost 6 bases, and 7 bases had no gene match. In DNA, the CDR3 is TGTGCCATCAGAACCGGGACAGGGGAGGAAGAGACCCAGTACTTC. Translated: CAIRTGTGEEETQYF.

V is TRBV5-4 and J is TRBJ1-2, with D possibly TRBD1 on 6 matching bases. Trimming removed 0 bases at V and 5 bases at J, with 8 bases between. Germline V lookup: CDR1 SGHNT, CDR2 YYREEE (reference sequence). The CDR3 consists of 13 residues. The CDR3 sequence: CASSLGGQYGYTF. The CDR3 DNA follows: TGTGCCAGCAGCTTGGGGGGACAATATGGCTACACCTTC.

This clone was picked up a small number of times. CDR3 nucleotides: TGTGCCTGGAGGCAGGGAAGCAATCAGCCCCAGCATTTT. Its translation: CAWRQGSNQPQHF. The chain joins TRBV30 to TRBJ1-5, with a tentative D call TRBD1 (5 bases). The germline V gene encodes CDR1 GTSNPN and CDR2 SVGIG (reference sequence). The germline V and J ends were trimmed by 3 bases and 1 base, with 7 bases remaining between them. The CDR3 totals 13 residues.

CDR3 region: CASSLRQTTAYEQYF. CDR3 nucleotide sequence: TGCGCCAGCAGCTTGCGACAGACCACCGCCTACGAGCAGTACTTC. The chain has TRBV5-1 and TRBJ2-7, with D possibly being TRBD1 (5 bases). CDR1 and CDR2 from the germline V gene are SGHRS and YFSETQ. CDR3 size: 15 residues. Trimming took off 1 base at V and 2 bases at J, with 13 bases between the two ends.

This chain connects TRBV14 to TRBJ2-7; D possibly corresponds to TRBD2 (6 bases). The CDR3 sequence is 13 residues long. V was shortened by 0 bases and J by 7 bases, with 10 bases between the two germline ends. Germline V lookup: CDR1 SGHDN, CDR2 FVKESK. The CDR3 loop is CASSQDLGGEQYF. As DNA, the CDR3 is TGTGCCAGCAGCCAAGATCTGGGGGGAGAGCAGTACTTC.

The DNA of the CDR3 is TGTGCCAGCATCCCGGGACTAGCGGGATCTAACACCGGGGAGCTGTTTTTT. Encoded protein: CASIPGLAGSNTGELFF. The rearrangement uses TRBV11-2 and TRBJ2-2; the match to TRBD2 covers 13 bases. Germline CDR1 and CDR2: SGHAT and FQNNGV. The CDR3 is 17 residues long. With V trimmed by 7 bases and J by 2 bases, 7 bases remained unmatched. Looking up the rest from reference TRBV11-2 and TRBJ2-2 gives the full variable domain: EAGVAQSPRYKIIEKRQSVAFWCNPISGHATLYWYQQILGQGPKLLIQFQNNGVVDDSQLPKDRFSAERLKGVDSTLKIQPAKLEDSAVYLCASIPGLAGSNTGELFFGEGSRLTVL.

This chain uses TRBV28 with TRBJ1-4; 7 bases align to TRBD1. This CDR3 spans 13 amino acids. V shed 5 bases and J 7 bases; nucleotides not matched to a gene: 4. Germline V gene sequence: CDR1 MDHEN, CDR2 SYDVKM. The CDR3 sequence is CASSPGDSEKLFF. The CDR3 DNA is TGTGCCAGCAGTCCAGGGGACAGTGAAAAACTGTTTTTT.

This clone has a single count. The gene calls are TRBV7-2 and TRBJ2-7; 7 bases map to TRBD2. This CDR3 is 13 amino acids long. V was clipped by 5 bases and J by 9 bases; unmatched bases: 10. Germline loops: CDR1 SGHTA, CDR2 FQGNSA. CDR3 sequence reads: CASSPGLTIGQYF. In DNA form, the CDR3 reads TGTGCCAGCAGCCCGGGACTAACAATCGGGCAGTACTTC.

This clone is a singleton in its sample. The chain joins TRBV30 to TRBJ2-3; D may be TRBD2 (6 bases). CDR1 and CDR2 from the germline V gene are GTSNPN and SVGIG (reference sequence). Trimming took 0 bases from V and 0 from J, leaving 13 bases between them. This CDR3 has 16 residues. The CDR3 loop reads CAWSVRTGASTDTQYF. The CDR3 DNA sequence: TGTGCCTGGAGTGTAAGGACGGGAGCTAGCACAGATACGCAGTATTTT.

V gene TRBV27 combines with J gene TRBJ1-1, with 7 nucleotides matching TRBD1. There are 15 residues in the CDR3. V gave up 1 base and J gave up 3 bases; unmatched junction bases: 5. Germline CDR1 MNHEY, CDR2 SMNVEV (reference sequence). CDR3 DNA sequence: TGTGCCAGCAGTTTATTAGGACAGGCATACACTGAAGCTTTCTTT. It yields the protein CASSLLGQAYTEAFF.

The genes are TRBV28 and TRBJ1-5, with a possible D match to TRBD1 (6 bases). CDR1 is MDHEN, CDR2 SYDVKM, per germline. CDR3 length equals 15 residues. The V end was cut by 5 bases, the J end by 4 bases, with 15 bases between. The CDR3 spells CASSPGQLLNQPQHF. As DNA, the CDR3 is TGTGCCAGCAGTCCCGGACAGCTACTAAATCAGCCCCAGCATTTT.

The chain is built from TRBV2 and TRBJ1-4, with TRBD1 identical over 7 bases. The germline CDR1 and CDR2 sequences are SNHLY and FYNNEI. The CDR3 totals 15 residues. V was pared by 7 bases and J by 5 bases, with 10 bases of the junction left unmatched. CDR3 sequence reads: CASNRDSRGNEKLFF. Here the CDR3 DNA reads TGTGCCAGCAATCGGGACAGCCGGGGGAATGAAAAACTGTTTTTT.

This chain connects TRBV6-1 to TRBJ1-1, with 10 bases aligning to TRBD1. With V trimmed by 4 bases and J by 1 base, 9 bases remained unmatched. CDR3 length: 17 amino acids. Germline CDR1 reads MNHNS; CDR2 reads SASEGT. CDR3 residues: CASSALPGTGENTEAFF. The CDR3 DNA reads as TGTGCCAGCAGTGCGTTACCCGGGACAGGGGAGAACACTGAAGCTTTCTTT.

V and J are TRBV7-9 and TRBJ1-3, with D possibly matching TRBD1 (6 bases). This CDR3 region has 15 residues. The germline V gene encodes CDR1 SEHNR and CDR2 FQNEAQ (reference sequence). Deletions cut 5 bases from V and 0 bases from J, with 11 bases between. CDR3 region: CASSPTGSSGNTIYF. DNA for the CDR3: TGTGCCAGCAGCCCTACAGGGAGCTCTGGAAACACCATATATTTT.

V usage is TRBV6-5 and J usage is TRBJ2-7, with TRBD2 matching 8 bases. Germline CDR1 reads MNHEY; CDR2 reads SVGAGI. The ends lost 2 bases at V and 7 bases at J; junction bases unmatched: 10. The CDR3 loop spans 15 amino acids. For the CDR3, the DNA is TGTGCCAGCAGTTACGGGACTAGGGGGGGGTGGGAGCAGTACTTC. Residues: CASSYGTRGGWEQYF.

V is TRBV18 and J is TRBJ2-3; perhaps TRBD2 as D (5 bases). Germline V gene sequence: CDR1 KGHSH, CDR2 LQKENI. CDR3 size: 14 residues. V lost 3 bases and J 2 bases, leaving 9 bases between the germline ends. CDR3 nucleotide sequence: TGTGCCAGCTCACCCGGACTTATCACAGATACGCAGTATTTT. Its translation is CASSPGLITDTQYF.

The V and J genes are TRBV19 and TRBJ1-2; D is unresolved. V was trimmed by 5 bases and J by 3 bases, leaving 13 bases between them. The CDR3 covers 14 residues. Germline assignment: CDR1 LNHDA and CDR2 SQIVND (reference sequence). For the CDR3, the DNA is TGTGCCAGTAGTTACCGTACAGCGGACTATGGCTACACCTTC. It is translated as CASSYRTADYGYTF.

The chain couples TRBV11-3 to TRBJ2-2, with TRBD2 matching over 9 bases. The J segment lost 5 bases and the V segment lost 1 base, leaving 5 bases of the junction unmatched. CDR1 SGHNT and CDR2 YENEEA come from the germline V gene. CDR3 size: 16 residues. DNA of the CDR3: TGTGCCAGCAGCTTAGTTGCGGGGGGGCCGACCGGGGAGCTGTTTTTT. This gives the protein CASSLVAGGPTGELFF.

The chain uses TRBV15 and TRBJ2-7, with no clear D. Germline V gene lookup returns CDR1 LNHNV and CDR2 YYDKDF (reference sequence). V was trimmed by 1 base and J by 2 bases, leaving 9 bases between them. This CDR3 is built from 14 residues. CDR3 nucleotide sequence: TGTGCCACCAGCAGAGGAGCTCCCCCCTACGAGCAGTACTTC. The encoded protein is CATSRGAPPYEQYF. Full variable domain (rest looked up from reference TRBV15 and TRBJ2-7): DAMVIQNPRYQVTQFGKPVTLSCSQTLNHNVMYWYQQKSSQAPKLLFHYYDKDFNNEADTPDNFQSRRPNTSFCFLDIRSPGLGDTAMYLCATSRGAPPYEQYFGPGTRLTVT.

V and J are TRBV30 and TRBJ2-7; D not resolved. The V gene's germline CDR1 is GTSNPN and CDR2 SVGIG (reference sequence). The CDR3 extends over 12 amino acids. V dropped 5 bases and J dropped 0 bases, with 8 bases sitting between them. The CDR3 DNA follows: TGTGCCTGGGCTCGGAGCTCCTACGAGCAGTACTTC. Amino acids: CAWARSSYEQYF.

CDR3 region: CASYSRGQNTEAFF. The CDR3 coding sequence is TGTGCCAGCTATTCCAGGGGGCAGAACACTGAAGCTTTCTTT. V and J are TRBV28 and TRBJ1-1, with 8 positions matching TRBD1. The J segment lost 1 base and the V segment lost 8 bases, leaving 6 bases of the junction unmatched. From germline, CDR1 is MDHEN and CDR2 SYDVKM. This CDR3 is 14 amino acids long.

The gene calls are TRBV5-1 and TRBJ2-5, with D possibly TRBD1 on 5 matching bases. With 2 bases removed from V and 3 bases from J, the gap between germline ends came to 14 bases. Germline CDR1 is SGHRS and CDR2 is YFSETQ. The CDR3 is made up of 15 amino acids. The chain's CDR3 is CASSFSPGLEETQYF. DNA for the CDR3: TGCGCCAGCAGCTTTTCCCCAGGGCTTGAAGAGACCCAGTACTTC.

The rearrangement uses TRBV7-9 and TRBJ2-3; the match to TRBD1 covers 7 bases. Germline CDR1 SEHNR, CDR2 FQNEAQ (reference sequence). V trimming: 5 bases; J trimming: 6 bases; junction bases outside the gene matches: 11. The CDR3 contains 15 residues. The CDR3 spells CASSRGRRGYDTQYF. In nucleotides, the CDR3 is TGTGCCAGCAGCCGGGGCCGCAGGGGGTATGATACGCAGTATTTT.

V and J are TRBV4-1 and TRBJ2-4; D ambiguous. Germline V gives CDR1 MGHRA, CDR2 YSYEKL. V gave up 0 bases and J gave up 8 bases, with 8 bases separating them. This CDR3 is 13 amino acids long. The chain's CDR3 is CASSQDPRDIQYF. DNA for the CDR3: TGCGCCAGCAGCCAAGATCCCCGAGACATTCAGTACTTC.